The T cell receptor beta chain described here comes from a study of T cells in localized non-small cell lung cancer (dated by TCRdb to the early 2020s). Regarding the study in general: Comparing tumors with uninvolved tumor-adjacent lungs, the study looked at the T cell repertoires of fewer than 250 patients with early-stage NSCLC. NSCLC patients had a mean age of around 66 years, and 129 were male and some 98 female. The cohort comprised a few hundred treatment-naïve NSCLC patients with resected, localized lung tumors. The paper as a whole reports these results and caveats: Higher T cell density in blood was associated with longer overall survival, whereas higher clonality in adjacent lung was associated with shorter survival. Uninvolved tumor-adjacent lung showed the highest T cell clonality, higher than tumor, which suggests more focused antigenic responses in the uninvolved tumor-adjacent lung. Of the top 100 tumor clones, a median of roughly 53 were detected in paired uninvolved adjacent lung; around 30 were also among that lung's top 100. Because the study design was exploratory, TCR variables were selected using unadjusted p-values without false-discovery rate correction. Because multi-region tumor sequencing was not done, intratumor heterogeneity could not be ruled out.

As for this clone: Its target antigen remains unknown. No much larger clonotype is one base removed from it; base qualities were not supplied.

The immunoSEQ Assay was used to sequence TCR beta CDR3 regions from DNA. Per the source publication's procedure: T cell density was computed as TCR beta template counts normalized to usable DNA estimated by amplifying housekeeping genes. Using the preseqR package, richness was estimated by extrapolating to 120,000 templates for tissue samples and 400,000 templates for PBMC samples. Clonality was taken to be one minus Pielou's evenness. Differential abundance testing on productive amino-acid clonotypes, with a minimum total count of 5 and an alpha of 0.1, was used to identify tissue-enriched TCRs. Repertoire overlap between compartments was quantified with the Jaccard Index and Morisita Overlap Index. GLIPH grouped TCR beta CDR3s together with public tetramer-defined viral CDR3s, and a viral motif had to include at least three viral sequences and also show V-gene enrichment. In its TCRdb copy, this immuneACCESS table keeps in-frame sequences only and misses some clones. Where compared with another copy, unresolved V genes explain less than half of these, and the others have no known cause. The D gene and trimming were derived from the DNA, and the V and J assignments and clone size from that table. Across this sample there are around 23,000 clones, with around nine tenths seen only once. The ten largest clones add up to 6% to 7.5% of the sample.

At diagnosis, peripheral blood, uninvolved tumor-adjacent lung and tumor were collected and were preserved as a mix of fresh-frozen and FFPE material. Blood samples were analyzed as peripheral blood mononuclear cells for TCR repertoire profiling. There are 14 amino acids in the CDR3, from cysteine to phenylalanine inclusive. CDR3 DNA only is kept here, 42 bases in frame from base 1. V gives up 4 bases and J gives up 5 bases, and the segment between their germline ends measures 12 bases. Reading the germline V gene gives CDR1 SNHLY and CDR2 FYNNEI. The sequence derives from a woman aged 35-70 years with stage I lung adenocarcinoma. This sequence uses TRBV2 and TRBJ2-1; the D call is possibly TRBD1 or TRBD2, each sharing 6 bases. The starting material was peripheral blood, obtained before any cancer treatment. The DNA sequence reads TGTGCCAGCAGTGTGGGGGGCTCGGACAATGAGCAGTTCTTC. Its protein reads: CASSVGGSDNEQFF. Extended through the reference TRBV2 and TRBJ2-1 proteins, this CDR3 yields the full variable domain: EPEVTQTPSHQVTQMGQEVILRCVPISNHLYFYWYRQILGQKVEFLVSFYNNEISEKSEIFDDQFSVERPDGSNFTLKIRSTKLEDSAMYFCASSVGGSDNEQFFGPGTRLTVL.